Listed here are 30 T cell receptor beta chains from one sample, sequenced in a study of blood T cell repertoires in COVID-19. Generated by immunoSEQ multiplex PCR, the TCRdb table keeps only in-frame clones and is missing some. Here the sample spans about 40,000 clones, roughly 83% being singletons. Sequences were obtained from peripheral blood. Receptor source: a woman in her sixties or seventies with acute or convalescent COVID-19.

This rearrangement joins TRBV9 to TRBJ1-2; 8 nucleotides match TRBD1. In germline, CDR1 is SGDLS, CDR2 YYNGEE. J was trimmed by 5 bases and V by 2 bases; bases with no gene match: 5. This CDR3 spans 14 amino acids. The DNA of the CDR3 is TGTGCCAGCAGCGTGGGACAGGCGGCGTATGGCTACACCTTC. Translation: CASSVGQAAYGYTF.

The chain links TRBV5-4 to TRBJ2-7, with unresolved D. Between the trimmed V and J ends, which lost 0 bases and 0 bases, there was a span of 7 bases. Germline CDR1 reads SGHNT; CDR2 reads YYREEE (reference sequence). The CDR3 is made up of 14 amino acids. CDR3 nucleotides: TGTGCCAGCAGCTTGGGACTTAGCTCCTACGAGCAGTACTTC. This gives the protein CASSLGLSSYEQYF.

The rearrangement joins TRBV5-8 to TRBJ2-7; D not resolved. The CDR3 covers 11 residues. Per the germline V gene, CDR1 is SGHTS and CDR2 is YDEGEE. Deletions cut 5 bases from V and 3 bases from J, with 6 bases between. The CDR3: CASRSVYEQYF. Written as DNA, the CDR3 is TGTGCCAGCAGGTCCGTCTACGAGCAGTACTTC. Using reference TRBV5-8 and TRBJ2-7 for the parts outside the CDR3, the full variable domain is EAGVTQSPTHLIKTRGQQATLRCSPISGHTSVYWYQQALGLGLQFLLWYDEGEERNRGNFPPRFSGRQFPNYSSELNVNALELEDSALYLCASRSVYEQYFGPGTRLTVT.

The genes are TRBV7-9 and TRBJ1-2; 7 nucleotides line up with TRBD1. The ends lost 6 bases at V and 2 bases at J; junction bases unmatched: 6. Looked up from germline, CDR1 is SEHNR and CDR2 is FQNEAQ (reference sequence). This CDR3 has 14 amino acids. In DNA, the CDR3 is TGTGCCAGCAGTCTTACGACAGGGAACTATGGCTACACCTTC. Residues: CASSLTTGNYGYTF.

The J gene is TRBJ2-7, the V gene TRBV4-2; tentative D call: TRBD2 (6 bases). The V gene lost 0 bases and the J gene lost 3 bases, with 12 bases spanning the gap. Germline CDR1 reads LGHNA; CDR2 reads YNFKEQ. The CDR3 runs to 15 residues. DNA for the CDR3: TGTGCCAGCAGCCAAGATATCGGGGGTTACTACGAGCAGTACTTC. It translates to CASSQDIGGYYEQYF.

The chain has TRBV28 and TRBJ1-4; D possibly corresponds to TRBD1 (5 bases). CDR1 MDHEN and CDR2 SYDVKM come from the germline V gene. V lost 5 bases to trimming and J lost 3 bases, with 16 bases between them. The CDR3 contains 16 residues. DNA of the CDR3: TGTGCCAGCAGTCAGGGTTACGATGTAGCTAATGAAAAACTGTTTTTT. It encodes CASSQGYDVANEKLFF.

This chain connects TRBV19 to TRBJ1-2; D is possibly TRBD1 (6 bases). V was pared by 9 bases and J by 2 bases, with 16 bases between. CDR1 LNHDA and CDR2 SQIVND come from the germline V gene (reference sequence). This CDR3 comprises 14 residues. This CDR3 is CASRKGQGNYGYTF. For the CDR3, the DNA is TGTGCCAGCCGAAAGGGACAAGGGAACTATGGCTACACCTTC.

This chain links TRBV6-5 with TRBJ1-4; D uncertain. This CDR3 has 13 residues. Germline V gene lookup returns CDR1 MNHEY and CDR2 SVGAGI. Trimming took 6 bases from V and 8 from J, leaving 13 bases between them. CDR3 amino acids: CASRPTVQEKLFF. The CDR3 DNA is TGTGCCAGCAGACCCACCGTCCAGGAAAAACTGTTTTTT.

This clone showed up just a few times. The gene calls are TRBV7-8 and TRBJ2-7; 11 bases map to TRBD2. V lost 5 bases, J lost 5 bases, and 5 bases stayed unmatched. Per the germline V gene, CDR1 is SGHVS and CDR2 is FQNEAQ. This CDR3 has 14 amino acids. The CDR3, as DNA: TGTGCCAGCAGCGCCGGGACTAGCGGTAACGAGCAGTACTTC. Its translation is CASSAGTSGNEQYF.

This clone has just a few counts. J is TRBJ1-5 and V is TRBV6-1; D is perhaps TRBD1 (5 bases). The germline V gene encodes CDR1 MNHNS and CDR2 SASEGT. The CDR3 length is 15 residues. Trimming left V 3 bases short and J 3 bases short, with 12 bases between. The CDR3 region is CASSDRQGYNQPQHF. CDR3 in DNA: TGTGCCAGCAGTGACCGCCAGGGTTACAATCAGCCCCAGCATTTT.

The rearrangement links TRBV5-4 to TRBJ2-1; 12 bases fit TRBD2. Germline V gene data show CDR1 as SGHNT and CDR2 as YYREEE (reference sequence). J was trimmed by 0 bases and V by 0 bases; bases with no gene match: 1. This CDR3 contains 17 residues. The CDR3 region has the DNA TGTGCCAGCAGCTTGGCGACTAGCGGGGGCTCCTACAATGAGCAGTTCTTC. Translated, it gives CASSLATSGGSYNEQFF.

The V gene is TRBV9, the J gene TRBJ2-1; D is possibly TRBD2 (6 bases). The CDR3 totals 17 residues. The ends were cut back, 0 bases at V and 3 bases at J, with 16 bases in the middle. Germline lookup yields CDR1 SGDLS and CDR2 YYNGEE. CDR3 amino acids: CASSVEGTRGNYNEQFF. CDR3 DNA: TGTGCCAGCAGCGTAGAAGGAACGCGGGGAAACTACAATGAGCAGTTCTTC.

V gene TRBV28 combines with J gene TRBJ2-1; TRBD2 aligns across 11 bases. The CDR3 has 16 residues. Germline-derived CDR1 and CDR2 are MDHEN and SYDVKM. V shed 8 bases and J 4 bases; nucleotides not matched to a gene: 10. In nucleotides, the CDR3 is TGTGCCAGCGGGATGGGCGGGACTAGCGGTTACAATGAGCAGTTCTTC. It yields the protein CASGMGGTSGYNEQFF. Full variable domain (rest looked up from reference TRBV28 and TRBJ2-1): DVKVTQSSRYLVKRTGEKVFLECVQDMDHENMFWYRQDPGLGLRLIYFSYDVKMKEKGDIPEGYSVSREKKERFSLILESASTNQTSMYLCASGMGGTSGYNEQFFGPGTRLTVL.

The CDR3 protein is CASSYEQREGETEAFF. CDR3 nucleotides: TGTGCCAGCAGTTACGAACAGCGAGAGGGGGAGACTGAAGCTTTCTTT. This sequence joins TRBV6-6 and TRBJ1-1, with D perhaps matching TRBD1 (6 bases). The CDR3 is made up of 16 amino acids. Trimming removed 2 bases at V and 5 bases at J, with 18 bases between. CDR1 MNHNY and CDR2 SVGAGI come from the germline V gene (reference sequence).

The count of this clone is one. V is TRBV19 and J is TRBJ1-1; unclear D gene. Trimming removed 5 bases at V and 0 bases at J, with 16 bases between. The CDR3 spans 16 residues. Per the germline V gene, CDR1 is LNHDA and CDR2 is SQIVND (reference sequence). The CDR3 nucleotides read TGTGCCAGTAGTTCCACTCGGAGGTCTATGAACACTGAAGCTTTCTTT. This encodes CASSSTRRSMNTEAFF.

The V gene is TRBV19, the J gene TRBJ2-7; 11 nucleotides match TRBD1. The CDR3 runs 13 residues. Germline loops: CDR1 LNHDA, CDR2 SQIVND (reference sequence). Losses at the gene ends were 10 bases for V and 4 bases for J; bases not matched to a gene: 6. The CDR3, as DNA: TGTGCCACTGCGGGACAGGGGGGATACGAGCAGTACTTC. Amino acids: CATAGQGGYEQYF.

As DNA, the CDR3 is TGTGCCAGCAACCGGGAGCTGGATGCCTACGAGCAGTACTTC. Translating gives CASNRELDAYEQYF. V is TRBV6-5 and J is TRBJ2-7; D may be TRBD2 (6 bases). V lost 7 bases and J 2 bases, leaving 15 bases between the germline ends. The germline V gene encodes CDR1 MNHEY and CDR2 SVGAGI. The CDR3 is 14 amino acids.

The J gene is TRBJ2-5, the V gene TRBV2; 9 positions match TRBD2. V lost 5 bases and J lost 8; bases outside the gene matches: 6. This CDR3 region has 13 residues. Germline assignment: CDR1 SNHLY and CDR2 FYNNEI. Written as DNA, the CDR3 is TGTGCCAGCAGTTCGACTAGCGGAGGAACCCAGTACTTC. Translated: CASSSTSGGTQYF.

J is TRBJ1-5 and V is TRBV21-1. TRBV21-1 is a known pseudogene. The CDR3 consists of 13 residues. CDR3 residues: CASSKPGNQPQHF. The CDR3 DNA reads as TGTGCCAGCAGCAAACCGGGGAATCAGCCCCAGCATTTT.

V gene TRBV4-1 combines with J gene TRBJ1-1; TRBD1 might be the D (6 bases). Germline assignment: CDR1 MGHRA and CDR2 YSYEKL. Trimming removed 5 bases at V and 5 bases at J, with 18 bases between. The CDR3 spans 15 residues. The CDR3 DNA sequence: TGCGCCAGCAGCTCCGCACTGACAGGTTCAACTGAAGCTTTCTTT. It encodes CASSSALTGSTEAFF.

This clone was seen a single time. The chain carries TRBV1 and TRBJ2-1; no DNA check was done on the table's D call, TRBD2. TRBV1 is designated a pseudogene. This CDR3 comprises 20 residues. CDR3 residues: CTSSPRGLAGPPRSYNEQFF. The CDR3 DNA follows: TGCACCAGCAGCCCTAGGGGACTAGCGGGACCCCCTCGGTCCTACAATGAGCAGTTCTTC.

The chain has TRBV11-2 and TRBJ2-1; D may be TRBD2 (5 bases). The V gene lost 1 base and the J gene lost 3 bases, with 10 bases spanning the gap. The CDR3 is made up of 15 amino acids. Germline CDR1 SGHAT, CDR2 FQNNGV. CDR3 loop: CASSLGGLDYNEQFF. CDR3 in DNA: TGTGCCAGCAGCTTAGGCGGACTCGACTACAATGAGCAGTTCTTC.

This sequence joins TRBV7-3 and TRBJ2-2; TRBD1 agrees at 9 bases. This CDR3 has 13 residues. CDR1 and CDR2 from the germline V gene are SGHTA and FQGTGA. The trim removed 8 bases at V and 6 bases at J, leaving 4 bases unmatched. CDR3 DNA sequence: TGTGCCAGCGGGACAGGGCTTTCCGGGGAGCTGTTTTTT. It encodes CASGTGLSGELFF.

CDR3 residues: CSGGGGTLYGYTF. The CDR3 nucleotides read TGCAGCGGCGGGGGGGGGACCCTTTATGGCTACACCTTC. This rearrangement joins TRBV29-1 to TRBJ1-2, with D maybe TRBD1 (5 bases). With 7 bases removed from V and 5 bases from J, the gap between germline ends came to 17 bases. This CDR3 contains 13 residues. Germline assignment: CDR1 SQVTM and CDR2 ANQGSEA. The variable domain in full, completed from reference TRBV29-1 and TRBJ1-2, reads SAVISQKPSRDICQRGTSLTIQCQVDSQVTMMFWYRQQPGQSLTLIATANQGSEATYESGFVIDKFPISRPNLTFSTLTVSNMSPEDSSIYLCSGGGGTLYGYTFGSGTRLTVV.

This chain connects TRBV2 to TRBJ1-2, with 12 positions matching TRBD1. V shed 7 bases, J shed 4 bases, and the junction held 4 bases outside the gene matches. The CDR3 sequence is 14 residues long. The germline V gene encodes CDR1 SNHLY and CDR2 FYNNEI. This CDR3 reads CASIRDRGLYGYTF. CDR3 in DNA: TGTGCCAGCATCAGGGACAGGGGGCTCTATGGCTACACCTTC.

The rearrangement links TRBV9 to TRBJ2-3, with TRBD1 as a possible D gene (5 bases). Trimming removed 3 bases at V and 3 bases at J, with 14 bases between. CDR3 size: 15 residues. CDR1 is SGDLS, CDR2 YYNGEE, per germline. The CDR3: CASSASYRSTDTQYF. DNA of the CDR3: TGTGCCAGCAGCGCCTCTTACAGGTCGACAGATACGCAGTATTTT.

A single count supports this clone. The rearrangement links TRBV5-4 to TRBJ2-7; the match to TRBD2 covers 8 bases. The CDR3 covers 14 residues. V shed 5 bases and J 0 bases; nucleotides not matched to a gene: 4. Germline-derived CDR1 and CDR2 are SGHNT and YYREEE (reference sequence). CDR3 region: CASSGREVSYEQYF. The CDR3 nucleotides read TGTGCCAGCAGTGGGCGGGAGGTCTCCTACGAGCAGTACTTC.

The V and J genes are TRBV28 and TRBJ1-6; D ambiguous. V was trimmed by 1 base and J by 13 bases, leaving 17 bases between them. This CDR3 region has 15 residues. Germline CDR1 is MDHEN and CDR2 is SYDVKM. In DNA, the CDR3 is TGTGCCAGCAGTTTATCCCTGGGAGGGCAAGCGCCCCTCCACTTT. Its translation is CASSLSLGGQAPLHF.

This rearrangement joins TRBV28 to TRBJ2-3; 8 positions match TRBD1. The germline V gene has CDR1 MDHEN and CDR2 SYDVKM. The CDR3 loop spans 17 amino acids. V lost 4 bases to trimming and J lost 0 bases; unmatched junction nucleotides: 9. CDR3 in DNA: TGTGCCAGCAGTTGGACAGGGCTCTATGCTAGCACAGATACGCAGTATTTT. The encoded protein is CASSWTGLYASTDTQYF.

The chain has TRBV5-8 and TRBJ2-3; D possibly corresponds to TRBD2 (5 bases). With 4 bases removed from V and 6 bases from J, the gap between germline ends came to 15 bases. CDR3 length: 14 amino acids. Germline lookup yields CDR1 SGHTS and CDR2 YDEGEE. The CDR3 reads CASSRNGLSDTQYF. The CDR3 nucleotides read TGTGCCAGCAGCCGAAACGGACTCTCGGATACGCAGTATTTT.